These 21 T cell receptor beta chains were all obtained from the same sample, sequenced in a study of T-cell reconstitution after alpha-beta-depleted transplantation in children. Using unique molecular identifiers, the investigators prepared the TCRbeta library. TCRdb called the PCR reads again in MiXCR, with one record for every CDR3 protein. Here the sample spans over 450,000 distinct CDR3 sequences, roughly a tenth being singletons. The source material was PBMCs, sampled before TCRalphabeta/CD19-depleted stem cell transplant. The receptors were gathered from a child aged 2 to 15 with inherited bone marrow failure, due to receive a stem cell transplant.

This clonotype came up a few times. V gene TRBV7-2 combines with J gene TRBJ1-2, with D perhaps TRBD1 (5 bases). The CDR3 runs 15 residues. The germline gives CDR1 SGHTA, CDR2 FQGNSA. Trimming left V 5 bases short and J 4 bases short, with 17 bases between. CDR3 residues: CASSLSGTGVYGYTF. The CDR3 region has the DNA TGTGCCAGCAGCCTATCCGGGACGGGGGTCTATGGCTACACCTTC. Complete variable domain (other parts from reference TRBV7-2 and TRBJ1-2): GAGVSQSPSNKVTEKGKDVELRCDPISGHTALYWYRQSLGQGLEFLIYFQGNSAPDKSGLPSDRFSAERTGGSVSTLTIQRTQQEDSAVYLCASSLSGTGVYGYTFGSGTRLTVV.

This clonotype was observed at least ten times. The chain links TRBV29-1 to TRBJ2-7; D is uncertain. Trimming stripped 0 bases from V and 2 bases from J, with 8 bases between. Germline CDR1 SQVTM, CDR2 ANQGSEA. The CDR3 loop spans 13 amino acids. The DNA for the CDR3 is TGCAGCGTTGAAGACGGCTCGACCTACGAGCAGTACTTC. Residues: CSVEDGSTYEQYF.

This clonotype was seen many times. The genes are TRBV7-9 and TRBJ1-4, with D perhaps TRBD1 (5 bases). Germline values: CDR1 SEHNR, CDR2 FQNEAQ (reference sequence). The CDR3 has 13 residues. The V gene lost 5 bases and the J gene lost 8 bases, with 12 bases spanning the gap. The CDR3 DNA follows: TGTGCCAGCAGCCCCCCGTGGGGGGAAAAACTGTTTTTT. It codes for CASSPPWGEKLFF.

This clonotype was seen at least ten times. The rearrangement links TRBV27 to TRBJ2-7; D ambiguous. With 3 bases removed from V and 0 bases from J, the gap between germline ends came to 15 bases. The CDR3 spans 16 residues. The germline CDR1 and CDR2 sequences are MNHEY and SMNVEV (reference sequence). The CDR3 spells CASSFLFPAVSYEQYF. The DNA of the CDR3 is TGTGCCAGCAGTTTTTTGTTTCCTGCAGTCTCCTACGAGCAGTACTTC.

A remark on this clonotype: A read error is possible here, since a much larger clone lies one base away. The J gene is TRBJ2-1, the V gene TRBV5-1; TRBD2 matches 8 bases. V was clipped by 4 bases and J by 3 bases; unmatched bases: 9. Per the germline V gene, CDR1 is SGHRS and CDR2 is YFSETQ. CDR3 size: 16 residues. CDR3 DNA sequence: TGCGCCAGCAGCCCCGGGACTAGGGGGATCTACAATGAGCAGTTCTTC. Protein: CASSPGTRGIYNEQFF.

Notes on this clonotype: A much bigger clone sits one base away, suggesting this may be a read error. This sequence joins TRBV4-1 and TRBJ2-7; 8 bases align to TRBD1. V shed 1 base, J shed 3 bases, and the junction held 5 bases outside the gene matches. Germline V gene data show CDR1 as MGHRA and CDR2 as YSYEKL. The CDR3 is 15 residues long. The CDR3 DNA sequence: TGCGCCAGCAGCCAAGTCGACGACAGGGGCTACGAGCAGTACTTC. It specifies CASSQVDDRGYEQYF.

This clonotype was seen ten or more times. This chain uses TRBV7-8 with TRBJ1-5, with D perhaps matching TRBD1 (6 bases). The V gene lost 5 bases and the J gene lost 3 bases, with 17 bases spanning the gap. This CDR3 is 16 amino acids long. Germline V CDR1 and CDR2: SGHVS, FQNEAQ. CDR3 nucleotide sequence: TGTGCCAGCAGCCCCCCCCGCGGGGGGCCCAATCAGCCCCAGCATTTT. Translated, it gives CASSPPRGGPNQPQHF.

This clonotype was detected only a few times. The V and J genes are TRBV7-9 and TRBJ2-1; D possibly uses TRBD1 or TRBD2 (5 bases each). Germline loops: CDR1 SEHNR, CDR2 FQNEAQ (reference sequence). The CDR3 is 15 residues long. The V gene lost 4 bases and the J gene lost 4 bases, with 14 bases spanning the gap. CDR3 residues: CASSSGWGLYNEQFF. The CDR3 DNA reads TGTGCCAGCAGCTCGGGGTGGGGCTTGTACAATGAGCAGTTCTTC.

In this sample, this clonotype turned up a few times. The rearrangement joins TRBV21-1 to TRBJ1-2; TRBD1 is the table's D call, not checked against the DNA. TRBV21-1 is a pseudogene segment. The CDR3 sequence is 18 residues long. The CDR3 coding sequence is TGTGCCAGCAGCAAAGCGCCGGGGCCGGGGTCTTCTAACTATGGCTACACCTTC. Amino acid sequence: CASSKAPGPGSSNYGYTF.

This clonotype was counted between two and nine times. The rearrangement joins TRBV12-3 or TRBV12-4 to TRBJ2-1; D might be TRBD1 or TRBD2, each matching 7 bases. Trimming left V 5 bases short and J 2 bases short, with 16 bases between. This CDR3 is built from 16 residues. This chain's CDR3 is CASSIRGGGAYNEQFF. CDR3 sequence (DNA): TGTGCCAGCAGTATCCGGGGAGGGGGCGCCTACAATGAGCAGTTCTTC.

This clonotype was detected ten times or more. This sequence joins TRBV7-2 and TRBJ2-7, with 8 bases aligning to TRBD1. Looked up from germline, CDR1 is SGHTA and CDR2 is FQGNSA. V gave up 6 bases and J gave up 2 bases; unmatched junction bases: 6. CDR3 length: 14 residues. The CDR3 region has the DNA TGTGCCAGCAGTTGGGACAGGACAACCTACGAGCAGTACTTC. This translates into CASSWDRTTYEQYF.

This clonotype was picked up many times. The chain links TRBV4-3 to TRBJ1-4; perhaps TRBD1 as D (5 bases). V gave up 0 bases and J gave up 4 bases, with 12 bases separating them. The germline V gene has CDR1 LGHNA and CDR2 YSLEER. The CDR3 extends over 16 amino acids. The CDR3 here is CASSQDLAGHNEKLFF. CDR3 bases: TGCGCCAGCAGCCAAGATCTCGCGGGGCATAATGAAAAACTGTTTTTT.

This chain joins TRBV5-4 and TRBJ2-7; 9 bases are a match to TRBD2. The trim removed 3 bases at V and 5 bases at J, leaving 6 bases unmatched. CDR1 SGHNT and CDR2 YYREEE come from the germline V gene (reference sequence). The length of the CDR3 is 14 residues. DNA of the CDR3: TGTGCCAGCAGCTGGGAGCTAGCGGGACACGAGCAGTACTTC. Residues: CASSWELAGHEQYF.

This clonotype was observed many times. The rearrangement uses TRBV19 and TRBJ2-1, with 7 bases aligning to TRBD2. V trimming: 3 bases; J trimming: 10 bases; junction bases outside the gene matches: 15. The CDR3 spans 16 residues. CDR1 LNHDA and CDR2 SQIVND come from the germline V gene (reference sequence). The CDR3 here is CASSMKAGLLALEQFF. CDR3 DNA: TGTGCCAGTAGTATGAAAGCGGGACTCCTTGCCTTGGAGCAGTTCTTC.

In its sample, this clonotype was seen many times. CDR3 region: CASSSTGGAEPQHF. In DNA form, the CDR3 reads TGTGCCAGCAGTTCGACAGGGGGCGCGGAGCCCCAGCATTTT. This chain joins TRBV28 and TRBJ1-5, with 10 bases identical to TRBD1. The CDR3 spans 14 residues. The ends lost 4 bases at V and 8 bases at J; junction bases unmatched: 5. CDR1 and CDR2 from the germline V gene are MDHEN and SYDVKM.

The V call is TRBV30, the J call TRBJ1-2, with D perhaps matching TRBD1 (5 bases). The germline CDR1 and CDR2 sequences are GTSNPN and SVGIG (reference sequence). V was trimmed by 0 bases and J by 2 bases, leaving 13 bases between them. The CDR3 consists of 15 residues. For the CDR3, the DNA is TGTGCCTGGAGTGTACGGCCAGGGAACAACTATGGCTACACCTTC. It translates to CAWSVRPGNNYGYTF.

The chain couples TRBV28 to TRBJ1-1; unclear D gene. The germline V and J ends were trimmed by 3 bases and 7 bases, with 9 bases remaining between them. The germline V gene has CDR1 MDHEN and CDR2 SYDVKM. There are 12 residues in the CDR3. The CDR3 nucleotides read TGTGCCAGCAGTTTCCCCGAAGATGAAGCTTTCTTT. Translating gives CASSFPEDEAFF.

The rearrangement links TRBV10-3 to TRBJ2-4, with a possible D match to TRBD2 (6 bases). The CDR3 is made up of 17 amino acids. Per the germline V gene, CDR1 is ENHRY and CDR2 is SYGVKD. Trimming shortened V by 3 bases and J by 1 base, and 16 bases separated the two germline ends. CDR3 bases: TGTGCCATCAGTGATGAATGGAGGGGAGTTGCCAAAAACATTCAGTACTTC. It translates to CAISDEWRGVAKNIQYF.

Many counts were recorded for this clonotype. This chain joins TRBV29-1 and TRBJ1-2; D possibly corresponds to TRBD1 (6 bases). V lost 1 base, J lost 0 bases, and 12 bases lay in between. The CDR3 covers 15 residues. CDR1 is SQVTM and CDR2 is ANQGSEA in the germline V gene. The CDR3 here is CSVEGGATSNYGYTF. CDR3 nucleotides: TGCAGCGTTGAAGGGGGGGCCACCTCTAACTATGGCTACACCTTC. Full variable domain (missing parts from reference TRBV29-1 and TRBJ1-2): SAVISQKPSRDICQRGTSLTIQCQVDSQVTMMFWYRQQPGQSLTLIATANQGSEATYESGFVIDKFPISRPNLTFSTLTVSNMSPEDSSIYLCSVEGGATSNYGYTFGSGTRLTVV.

This clonotype has ten or more counts. The rearrangement links TRBV29-1 to TRBJ2-7; 11 nucleotides line up with TRBD2. The CDR3 length is 13 residues. Germline CDR1 reads SQVTM; CDR2 reads ANQGSEA. Losses at the gene ends were 7 bases for V and 2 bases for J; bases not matched to a gene: 4. CDR3 in DNA: TGCAGCGCTGGGACTAGCGGAGCCTACGAGCAGTACTTC. Translated, it gives CSAGTSGAYEQYF.

This clonotype was counted ten times or more. The CDR3 nucleotides are TGCGCCAGCAGCTTGGAACCCTCCGGCTCTGGAAACACCATATATTTT. Translation: CASSLEPSGSGNTIYF. This chain joins TRBV5-1 and TRBJ1-3, with unresolved D. Germline V gives CDR1 SGHRS, CDR2 YFSETQ. The V gene lost 0 bases and the J gene lost 0 bases, with 10 bases spanning the gap. The CDR3 loop spans 16 amino acids.